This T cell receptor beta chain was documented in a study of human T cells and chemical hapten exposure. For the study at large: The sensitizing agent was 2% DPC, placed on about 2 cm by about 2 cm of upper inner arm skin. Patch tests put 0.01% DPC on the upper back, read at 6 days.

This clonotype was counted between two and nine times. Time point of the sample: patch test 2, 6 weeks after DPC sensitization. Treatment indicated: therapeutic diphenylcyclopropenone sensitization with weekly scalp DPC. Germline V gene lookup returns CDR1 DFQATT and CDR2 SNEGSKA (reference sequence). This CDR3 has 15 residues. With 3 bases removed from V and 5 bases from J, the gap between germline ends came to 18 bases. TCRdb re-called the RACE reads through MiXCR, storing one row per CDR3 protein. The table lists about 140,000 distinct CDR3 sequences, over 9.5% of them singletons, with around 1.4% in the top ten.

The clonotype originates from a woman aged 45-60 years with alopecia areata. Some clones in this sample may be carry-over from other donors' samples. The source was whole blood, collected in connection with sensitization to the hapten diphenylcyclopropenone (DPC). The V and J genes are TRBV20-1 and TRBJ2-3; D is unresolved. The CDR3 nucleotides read TGCAGTGCTAGTGTCGTGCGGCCAGCTGGAGATACGCAGTATTTT. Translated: CSASVVRPAGDTQYF.